This note documents a single T cell receptor beta chain sequence. Its antigen is currently not known. No much larger clone exists at a distance of one base, and base qualities are not known. Each donor gave one peripheral blood draw, approximately 100 mL on average, collected into heparinised tubes. Using a panel that included CD45RO, CCR7, CD25, CD127, CD95 and CD27, naive, central memory, regulatory and stem cell-like memory CD4+ T cells were sorted on a BD FACSAria II. A purity above 98% was achieved for all sorted populations. Right away, PBMCs were isolated by Lymphoprep density gradient centrifugation and were stained directly, with no culture step. So that batch effects would be minimized, each experiment stained and sorted samples in pairs, pairing one healthy donor with one patient. These data come from a study of beta chain features in type 1 diabetes (dated by TCRdb to the late 2010s). With regard to the full study: Mean age, gender distribution, total cell number and subset yield were not different between patients and healthy donors. A total of about 100 million sorted cells were examined across all samples, and RNA yield correlated strongly with the number of cells per subset. Regulatory and stem cell-like memory subsets were obtained from only 8 patients and roughly eight healthy donors, while naive and central memory subsets were obtained from all 28 donors. In the study, TCRB repertoires of sorted circulating CD4+ T cell subsets from recently diagnosed type 1 diabetes patients were compared with those of matched healthy donors. What the study reported, not specific to this receptor: Naive, central memory and regulatory TCRB repertoires appeared to be more similar among patients than among healthy donors. Because cDNA was sequenced instead of genomic DNA, highly expressing activated cells could be over-represented, though the groups showed no difference in activation or CD3 levels. Patients with type 1 diabetes made fewer insertions and deleted more nucleotides at VDJ recombination sites, implying thymic rearrangement abnormalities. HLA sub-analyses involved small numbers of individuals, so any influence of HLA type on TCRB rearrangement remained unresolved. Shorter templates might have been favored by PCR, but patient and control samples were amplified and corrected together, so both groups would have been affected equally by any skew. In all four CD4+ subsets, TCRB CDR3 length was moderately but significantly shorter in type 1 diabetes patients.

The High Capacity cDNA Reverse Transcription Kit was used to reverse transcribe all of the isolated RNA, meaning that expressed TCRB transcripts were what got sequenced. Deep immunoSEQ sequencing was applied to naive, central memory and regulatory T cell samples, giving an average of roughly 3.5 million total reads per sample. Sorted cells were lysed in RLT buffer and RNA was extracted with DNase-treated RNeasy Micro or Mini kits, depending on cell number. To prevent cross-contamination, each cell subset was processed individually, whereas patient and healthy donor samples were processed jointly. The immunoSEQ multiplex PCR was used to amplify TCRB sequences from cDNA, generating 87-bp fragments that spanned the CDR3 region. Sequencing of the amplicons was done on the Illumina HiSeq platform. In the original analysis: Synthetic template baselines were used to correct PCR bias computationally, reads within Hamming distance 2 were collapsed, and singletons that could not be merged were discarded. By aligning reads against IMGT, V, D and J genes, CDR3 length, and insertions or deletions at six rearrangement sites were assigned. Within each subset, clonotype counts were normalized to sorted cell number, after which true diversity and Gini coefficients were computed with the tcR R package. The overlap coefficient, calculated on TCRB nucleotide sequences, was used to quantify repertoire sharing. Out-of-frame TCRB sequences from naive cells were analyzed as a proxy for the pre-selection repertoire. TCRdb retrieved this table from immuneACCESS and kept in-frame rearrangements only. Not all clones are present; in checked studies, unresolved V genes account for under half, and no reason is known for the remainder. That table furnishes V, J and clone size, whereas the DNA furnished D and trimming. Recorded for this sample are under 500,000 clones; over 25% of them occurred a single time. The ten largest clonotypes hold roughly 0.066% of the sample.

The TCR originated in a young man in good health. The sample taken for sequencing was naive CD4+ T cells from blood. The cell subset or site label for this specimen denotes: true naive CD4+ T cells.

The base sequence is TGTGCCAGCAGCTTACTTTCGACTATCAATGAGCAGTTCTTC. The encoded protein is CASSLLSTINEQFF. This receptor chain uses TRBV7-8 and TRBJ2-1, with TRBD2 tentatively as D gene (5 bases match). CDR1 and CDR2, per the germline V gene, are SGHVS and FQNEAQ. Trimming at the junction amounts to 2 bases on V and 6 bases on J, and the germline ends lie 11 bases apart. The cysteine opens and the phenylalanine closes a CDR3 of 14 amino acids. The DNA shown is the 42-base CDR3, in frame from base 1.